The 30 T cell receptor beta chains listed next were all sequenced from one sample in a study of OX40 agonist ivuxolimab in advanced cancers. Assay: immunoSEQ multiplex PCR; the TCRdb copy retains only in-frame clones and omits some. The top ten clones hold 7.3% of a sample with tens of thousands of clones, about four fifths of them seen once. The input for sequencing was CD4+ or CD8+ T cells sorted from blood, taken in a trial of the OX40 agonist ivuxolimab. The source of these receptors is an adult with an advanced solid tumor such as melanoma, head and neck, liver or kidney cancer.

The rearrangement uses TRBV18 and TRBJ2-4; D possibly matches TRBD1 or TRBD2 (6 bases each). The length of the CDR3 is 16 residues. Germline V gene lookup returns CDR1 KGHSH and CDR2 LQKENI. V was clipped by 5 bases and J by 1 base, with 15 bases between them. The CDR3 here is CASSTTGRNAKNIQYF. The CDR3 DNA reads as TGTGCCAGCTCAACTACAGGGAGGAATGCCAAAAACATTCAGTACTTC.

V usage is TRBV4-2 and J usage is TRBJ2-3; D call uncertain. Germline CDR1 is LGHNA and CDR2 is YNFKEQ. The CDR3 runs to 14 residues. V was pared by 0 bases and J by 6 bases, with 10 bases between. The CDR3 DNA reads as TGTGCCAGCAGCCAAGAGAAGGTTATGGATACGCAGTATTTT. This codes for CASSQEKVMDTQYF.

This clone has ten or more counts. The gene calls are TRBV19 and TRBJ1-2; 9 nucleotides agree with TRBD1. This CDR3 region has 13 residues. CDR1 is LNHDA and CDR2 is SQIVND in the germline V gene (reference sequence). V shed 10 bases and J 4 bases; nucleotides not matched to a gene: 7. CDR3 coding DNA: TGTGCCACCAGCCGGGGACAGGGCTATGGCTACACCTTC. This gives the protein CATSRGQGYGYTF.

This rearrangement joins TRBV2 to TRBJ1-1; 8 bases are shared with TRBD1. Germline values: CDR1 SNHLY, CDR2 FYNNEI. The ends lost 7 bases at V and 4 bases at J; junction bases unmatched: 5. This CDR3 region has 13 residues. The CDR3 loop reads CASTAGGRTEAFF. The CDR3 coding sequence is TGTGCCAGCACGGCAGGGGGCCGCACTGAAGCTTTCTTT.

The rearrangement links TRBV27 to TRBJ1-2; D not resolved. Germline V gives CDR1 MNHEY, CDR2 SMNVEV (reference sequence). V dropped 4 bases and J dropped 6 bases, with 6 bases sitting between them. CDR3 length equals 11 residues. For the CDR3, the DNA is TGTGCCAGCAGTTCGGGGAATGGCTACACCTTC. This sequence encodes CASSSGNGYTF.

The gene calls are TRBV13 and TRBJ2-7; 7 bases are a match to TRBD1. V lost 3 bases to trimming and J lost 3 bases; unmatched junction nucleotides: 8. The CDR3 has 15 amino acids. From germline, CDR1 is PRHDT and CDR2 FYEKMQ (reference sequence). CDR3 in DNA: TGTGCCAGCAGCTTTGGTGACAGGGAGATCTACGAGCAGTACTTC. Translating it yields CASSFGDREIYEQYF. Looking up the rest from reference TRBV13 and TRBJ2-7 gives the full variable domain: AAGVIQSPRHLIKEKRETATLKCYPIPRHDTVYWYQQGPGQDPQFLISFYEKMQSDKGSIPDRFSAQQFSDYHSELNMSSLELGDSALYFCASSFGDREIYEQYFGPGTRLTVT.

The gene calls are TRBV4-1 and TRBJ2-7; 13 nucleotides agree with TRBD2. Trimming cost V 1 base and J 2 bases; bases outside gene matches: 8. Germline CDR1 MGHRA, CDR2 YSYEKL. The CDR3 is 18 residues long. CDR3 DNA sequence: TGCGCCAGCAGCCAAGGAAGGCGACTAGCGGGAGGCACCTACGAGCAGTACTTC. It is translated as CASSQGRRLAGGTYEQYF.

V usage is TRBV30 and J usage is TRBJ2-2; D is possibly TRBD2 (6 bases). V lost 1 base to trimming and J lost 7 bases, with 16 bases between them. The CDR3 is 15 amino acids. CDR1 is GTSNPN and CDR2 is SVGIG in the germline V gene (reference sequence). CDR3 protein: CAWSGRRVGVGELFF. The CDR3 DNA sequence: TGTGCCTGGAGTGGAAGGAGGGTGGGAGTCGGGGAGCTGTTTTTT.

The chain has TRBV11-2 and TRBJ1-2; tentatively, D is TRBD1 (6 bases). Germline CDR1 SGHAT, CDR2 FQNNGV. The CDR3 has 14 residues. With 5 bases removed from V and 4 bases from J, the gap between germline ends came to 14 bases. In DNA form, the CDR3 reads TGTGCCAGCAGCCCTCTAGGGGGGGCCTATGGCTACACCTTC. Its translation: CASSPLGGAYGYTF.

The V call is TRBV27, the J call TRBJ1-2; possibly TRBD1 for D (5 bases). The V end was cut by 0 bases, the J end by 7 bases, with 12 bases between. The germline CDR1 and CDR2 sequences are MNHEY and SMNVEV (reference sequence). CDR3 size: 14 residues. CDR3 sequence: CASSLSVGGAGYTF. Here the CDR3 DNA reads TGTGCCAGCAGTTTATCAGTGGGAGGGGCTGGCTACACCTTC.

The sample holds one count of this clone. This chain joins TRBV6-1 and TRBJ2-4; 7 positions agree with TRBD1. With 2 bases clipped from V and 0 bases from J, the junction kept 7 bases outside the gene matches. This CDR3 contains 17 residues. The germline gives CDR1 MNHNS, CDR2 SASEGT. The CDR3 DNA reads as TGTGCCAGCAGTGAAAGGAGGACAGGATTAGCCAAAAACATTCAGTACTTC. Encoded protein: CASSERRTGLAKNIQYF.

The rearrangement joins TRBV5-1 to TRBJ2-2, with D unclear. The CDR3 is 15 residues long. Germline CDR1 SGHRS, CDR2 YFSETQ. The germline V and J ends were trimmed by 4 bases and 3 bases, with 13 bases remaining between them. The DNA for the CDR3 is TGCGCCAGCAGCCTTAGGTCCATGGACACCGGGGAGCTGTTTTTT. This gives the protein CASSLRSMDTGELFF.

V and J are TRBV27 and TRBJ1-1, with a tentative D call TRBD1 (6 bases). Germline V gene sequence: CDR1 MNHEY, CDR2 SMNVEV (reference sequence). The CDR3 has 15 residues. Between the trimmed V and J ends, which lost 3 bases and 10 bases, there was a span of 21 bases. CDR3 bases: TGTGCCAGCAGTTTCTCGGGAGCAGGGGCGGCTGGAGCTTTCTTT. This gives the protein CASSFSGAGAAGAFF.

This clone was seen just once. In DNA form, the CDR3 reads TGTGCCAGCAGCTGGGCGGGAGCCGCAGATACGCAGTATTTT. Protein product: CASSWAGAADTQYF. The V gene is TRBV5-4, the J gene TRBJ2-3; 7 bases fit TRBD2. Germline V gene data show CDR1 as SGHNT and CDR2 as YYREEE (reference sequence). CDR3 length equals 14 residues. V shed 3 bases and J 4 bases; nucleotides not matched to a gene: 5.

This clone was seen a handful of times. The chain recombines TRBV19 with TRBJ1-6, with D possibly being TRBD1 (5 bases). The CDR3 totals 15 residues. CDR1 is LNHDA, CDR2 SQIVND, per germline (reference sequence). V was trimmed by 8 bases and J by 5 bases, leaving 16 bases between them. CDR3 in amino acids: CASQIRQSNNSPLHF. The CDR3 nucleotides read TGTGCCAGTCAAATTCGACAGTCCAATAATTCACCCCTCCACTTT.

The rearrangement joins TRBV2 to TRBJ2-4; possible D gene TRBD2, 5 bases. V shed 7 bases and J shed 0 bases, with 10 bases lying between them. The germline V gene has CDR1 SNHLY and CDR2 FYNNEI. The CDR3 loop spans 14 amino acids. In DNA, the CDR3 is TGTGCCAGCAAGATCGGACTAGCCAAAAACATTCAGTACTTC. This translates into CASKIGLAKNIQYF.

CDR3 sequence reads: CASSQRIAQRPRSYEQYF. The CDR3 DNA is TGTGCCAGCAGCCAGAGAATAGCCCAGCGGCCAAGATCCTACGAGCAGTACTTC. The chain carries TRBV14 and TRBJ2-7; D perhaps matches TRBD2 (5 bases). This CDR3 has 18 residues. The germline gives CDR1 SGHDN, CDR2 FVKESK. Trimming shortened V by 3 bases and J by 1 base, and 22 bases separated the two germline ends.

V is TRBV19 and J is TRBJ2-2; D perhaps matches TRBD1 (5 bases). The V gene lost 0 bases and the J gene lost 1 base, with 12 bases spanning the gap. CDR3 length equals 17 residues. Germline V lookup: CDR1 LNHDA, CDR2 SQIVND (reference sequence). The CDR3 sequence: CASSIDPQGWNTGELFF. DNA of the CDR3: TGTGCCAGTAGTATAGATCCCCAGGGATGGAACACCGGGGAGCTGTTTTTT.

The V and J genes are TRBV27 and TRBJ1-5, with unresolved D. V lost 3 bases to trimming and J lost 4 bases, with 13 bases between them. CDR1 and CDR2 from the germline V gene are MNHEY and SMNVEV (reference sequence). This CDR3 has 15 amino acids. DNA for the CDR3: TGTGCCAGCAGTTTTTCGGCGTCCTCTAATCAGCCCCAGCATTTT. Protein product: CASSFSASSNQPQHF.

Only one count was recorded for this clone. The rearrangement links TRBV10-3 to TRBJ1-2; 9 nucleotides match TRBD1. Germline assignment: CDR1 ENHRY and CDR2 SYGVKD. The CDR3 sequence is 14 residues long. V lost 4 bases to trimming and J lost 7 bases; unmatched junction nucleotides: 7. CDR3 bases: TGTGCCATCAGTGGGACAGGGGCTTTATTTGGCTACACCTTC. Amino acids: CAISGTGALFGYTF.

The chain combines TRBV5-1 with TRBJ2-2; maybe TRBD2 (6 bases). Trimming took 4 bases from V and 6 from J, leaving 19 bases between them. Germline values: CDR1 SGHRS, CDR2 YFSETQ. The CDR3 is made up of 16 amino acids. CDR3 in amino acids: CASSKELGGYSGELFF. The CDR3 DNA is TGCGCCAGCAGCAAAGAGTTGGGGGGTTACTCCGGGGAGCTGTTTTTT.

The genes are TRBV7-2 and TRBJ2-3; D is unresolved. This CDR3 spans 12 amino acids. Germline CDR1 reads SGHTA; CDR2 reads FQGNSA. V lost 5 bases and J lost 6, with 9 bases in between. The CDR3 loop reads CASSRRLDTQYF. CDR3 sequence (DNA): TGTGCCAGCAGCCGAAGGCTCGATACGCAGTATTTT.

The chain joins TRBV6-4 to TRBJ2-2; the D gene could be TRBD1 or TRBD2 (5 bases each). V was clipped by 0 bases and J by 8 bases, with 7 bases between them. Germline V gene lookup returns CDR1 MRHNA and CDR2 SNTAGT. This CDR3 is 13 amino acids long. This chain's CDR3 is CASSDSGAGELFF. CDR3 DNA: TGTGCCAGCAGTGACTCCGGGGCGGGGGAGCTGTTTTTT.

The rearrangement links TRBV18 to TRBJ2-2; the D is unclear. V gave up 1 base and J gave up 0 bases, with 6 bases separating them. The CDR3 spans 15 residues. Germline CDR1 is KGHSH and CDR2 is LQKENI. For the CDR3, the DNA is TGTGCCAGCTCACCACGGGCGCCGAACACCGGGGAGCTGTTTTTT. It yields the protein CASSPRAPNTGELFF.

The chain has TRBV19 and TRBJ1-3; 9 bases fit TRBD1. V gave up 7 bases and J gave up 0 bases; unmatched junction bases: 4. The CDR3 consists of 15 residues. Germline assignment: CDR1 LNHDA and CDR2 SQIVND (reference sequence). CDR3 DNA: TGTGCCAGTAAACAGGGGGCCAGCTCTGGAAACACCATATATTTT. Amino acid sequence: CASKQGASSGNTIYF.

V usage is TRBV30 and J usage is TRBJ2-1; D remains unclear. The V gene lost 5 bases and the J gene lost 4 bases, with 15 bases spanning the gap. There are 14 residues in the CDR3. Germline CDR1 and CDR2: GTSNPN and SVGIG (reference sequence). The CDR3: CAWRGMGTYNEQFF. DNA for the CDR3: TGTGCCTGGCGCGGAATGGGTACGTACAATGAGCAGTTCTTC.

The chain is built from TRBV7-9 and TRBJ1-1, with no clear D. CDR1 SEHNR and CDR2 FQNEAQ come from the germline V gene (reference sequence). V gave up 4 bases and J gave up 3 bases, with 9 bases separating them. The CDR3 covers 13 residues. The CDR3 sequence: CASSSPPDTEAFF. In nucleotides, the CDR3 is TGTGCCAGCAGCTCACCCCCGGACACTGAAGCTTTCTTT.

The CDR3 region has the DNA TGTGCCAGCAGCTTCTCTTCAGACACTGAAGCTTTCTTT. Its translation: CASSFSSDTEAFF. The chain carries TRBV7-9 and TRBJ1-1; D is uncertain. This CDR3 is 13 amino acids long. Deletions cut 3 bases from V and 3 bases from J, with 8 bases between. CDR1 and CDR2 (germline): SEHNR, FQNEAQ (reference sequence).

The J gene is TRBJ1-1, the V gene TRBV4-3; D remains ambiguous. With 1 base removed from V and 4 bases from J, the gap between germline ends came to 7 bases. The CDR3 is made up of 13 amino acids. Germline assignment: CDR1 LGHNA and CDR2 YSLEER. The CDR3 sequence: CASSQVLGTEAFF. CDR3 nucleotide sequence: TGCGCCAGCAGCCAAGTTTTAGGCACTGAAGCTTTCTTT.

The chain recombines TRBV5-1 with TRBJ1-1; D gene ambiguous. This CDR3 contains 13 residues. Per the germline V gene, CDR1 is SGHRS and CDR2 is YFSETQ. The V end lost 3 bases, the J end lost 0 bases, and 6 bases lay between the germline ends. The CDR3 loop is CASSSTLNTEAFF. The CDR3 nucleotides are TGCGCCAGCAGCTCCACACTGAACACTGAAGCTTTCTTT.